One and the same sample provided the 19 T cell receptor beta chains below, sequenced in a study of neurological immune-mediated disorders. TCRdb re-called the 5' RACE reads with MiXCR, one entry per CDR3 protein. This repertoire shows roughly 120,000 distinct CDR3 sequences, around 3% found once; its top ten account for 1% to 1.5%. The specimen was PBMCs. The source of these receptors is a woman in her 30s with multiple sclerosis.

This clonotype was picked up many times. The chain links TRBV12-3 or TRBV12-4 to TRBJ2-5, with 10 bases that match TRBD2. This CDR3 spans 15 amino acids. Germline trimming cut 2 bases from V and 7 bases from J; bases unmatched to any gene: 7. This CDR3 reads CASSLLAGVVGTQYF. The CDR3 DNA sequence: TGTGCCAGCAGTTTACTAGCGGGAGTAGTGGGGACCCAGTACTTC.

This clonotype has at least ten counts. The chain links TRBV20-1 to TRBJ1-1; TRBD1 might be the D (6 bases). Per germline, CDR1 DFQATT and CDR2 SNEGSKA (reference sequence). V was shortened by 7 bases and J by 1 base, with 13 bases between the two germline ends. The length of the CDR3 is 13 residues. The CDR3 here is CSVYTGRNTEAFF. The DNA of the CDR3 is TGCAGTGTATACACAGGGAGGAACACTGAAGCTTTCTTT.

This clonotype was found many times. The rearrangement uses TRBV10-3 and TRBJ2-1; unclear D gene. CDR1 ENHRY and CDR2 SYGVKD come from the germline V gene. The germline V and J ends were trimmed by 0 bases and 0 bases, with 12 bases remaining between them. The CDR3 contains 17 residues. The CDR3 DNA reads TGTGCCATCAGTGAGTCTTGGCAGGTTAGCTCCTACAATGAGCAGTTCTTC. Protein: CAISESWQVSSYNEQFF.

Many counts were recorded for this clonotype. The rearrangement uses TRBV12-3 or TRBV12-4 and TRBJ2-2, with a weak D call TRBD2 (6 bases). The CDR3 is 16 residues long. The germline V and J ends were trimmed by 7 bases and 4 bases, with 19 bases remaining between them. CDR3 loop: CASTIPPGLSTGELFF. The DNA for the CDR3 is TGTGCCAGCACCATCCCGCCGGGACTCTCCACCGGGGAGCTGTTTTTT.

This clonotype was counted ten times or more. The DNA of the CDR3 is TGCGCCAGCAGCTTGGGCGTTACGACTGAAGCTTTCTTT. Amino acid sequence: CASSLGVTTEAFF. The V call is TRBV5-1, the J call TRBJ1-1; D remains ambiguous. Trimming took 0 bases from V and 5 from J, leaving 8 bases between them. The CDR3 is 13 amino acids. Per germline, CDR1 SGHRS and CDR2 YFSETQ.

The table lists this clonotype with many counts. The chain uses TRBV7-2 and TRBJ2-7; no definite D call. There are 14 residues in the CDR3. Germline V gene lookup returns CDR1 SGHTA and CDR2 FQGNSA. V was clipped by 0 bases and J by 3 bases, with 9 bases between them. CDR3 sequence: CASSLADNYYEQYF. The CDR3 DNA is TGTGCCAGCAGCTTAGCAGATAACTACTACGAGCAGTACTTC.

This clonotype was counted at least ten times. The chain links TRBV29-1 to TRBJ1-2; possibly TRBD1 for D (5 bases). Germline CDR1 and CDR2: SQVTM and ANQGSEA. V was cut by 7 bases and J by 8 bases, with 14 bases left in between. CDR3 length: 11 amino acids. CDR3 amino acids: CSGQGSGGYTF. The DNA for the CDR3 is TGCAGCGGCCAGGGATCGGGGGGCTACACCTTC.

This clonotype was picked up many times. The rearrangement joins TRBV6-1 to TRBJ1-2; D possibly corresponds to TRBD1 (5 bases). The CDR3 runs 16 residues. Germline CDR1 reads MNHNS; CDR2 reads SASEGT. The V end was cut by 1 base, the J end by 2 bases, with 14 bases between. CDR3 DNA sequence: TGTGCCAGCAGTGAAGGTCAGGGCTTCATGAACTATGGCTACACCTTC. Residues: CASSEGQGFMNYGYTF.

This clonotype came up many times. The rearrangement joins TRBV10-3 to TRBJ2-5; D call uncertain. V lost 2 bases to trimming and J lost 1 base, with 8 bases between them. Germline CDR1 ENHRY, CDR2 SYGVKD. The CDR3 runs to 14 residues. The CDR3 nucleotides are TGTGCCATCAGTGAGCCACAGCTCCAAGAGACCCAGTACTTC. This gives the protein CAISEPQLQETQYF.

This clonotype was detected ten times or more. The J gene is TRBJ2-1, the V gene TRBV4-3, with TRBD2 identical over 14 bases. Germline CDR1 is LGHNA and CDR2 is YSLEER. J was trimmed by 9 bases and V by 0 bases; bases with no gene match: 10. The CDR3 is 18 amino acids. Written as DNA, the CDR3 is TGCGCCAGCAGCCAAGAGGCGGGGACTAGCGGGAGAATCGGTGAGCAGTTCTTC. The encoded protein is CASSQEAGTSGRIGEQFF.

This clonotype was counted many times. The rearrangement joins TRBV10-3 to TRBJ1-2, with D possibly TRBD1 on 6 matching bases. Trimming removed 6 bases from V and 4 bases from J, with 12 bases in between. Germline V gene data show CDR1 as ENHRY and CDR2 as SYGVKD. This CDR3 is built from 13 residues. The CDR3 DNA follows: TGTGCCATCAGGGCCGGACAGCTCTATGGCTACACCTTC. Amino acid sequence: CAIRAGQLYGYTF.

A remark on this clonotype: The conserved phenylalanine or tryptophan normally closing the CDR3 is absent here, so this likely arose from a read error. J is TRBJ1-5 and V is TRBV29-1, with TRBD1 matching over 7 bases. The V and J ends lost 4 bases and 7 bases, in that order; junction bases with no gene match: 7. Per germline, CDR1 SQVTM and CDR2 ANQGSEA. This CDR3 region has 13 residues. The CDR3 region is CSVGDSFQQPQHN. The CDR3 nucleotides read TGCAGCGTTGGGGACAGTTTTCAGCAGCCCCAGCATAAT.

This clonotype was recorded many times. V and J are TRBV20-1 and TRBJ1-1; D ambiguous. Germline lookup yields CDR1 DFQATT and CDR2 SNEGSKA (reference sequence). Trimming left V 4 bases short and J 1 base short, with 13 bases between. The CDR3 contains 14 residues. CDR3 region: CSATRRSGNTEAFF. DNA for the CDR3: TGCAGTGCTACCCGTCGGTCCGGGAACACTGAAGCTTTCTTT.

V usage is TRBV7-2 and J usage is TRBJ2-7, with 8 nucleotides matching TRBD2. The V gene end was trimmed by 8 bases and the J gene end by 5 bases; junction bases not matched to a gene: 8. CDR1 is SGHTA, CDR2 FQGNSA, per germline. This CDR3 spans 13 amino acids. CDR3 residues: CASRGSGGNEQYF. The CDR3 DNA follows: TGTGCCAGCCGAGGCAGCGGGGGTAACGAGCAGTACTTC.

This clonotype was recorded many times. Written as DNA, the CDR3 is TGTGCCAGCAGCGGGGGACTAGCGGGACTAGAGACCCAGTACTTC. Translating it yields CASSGGLAGLETQYF. The V and J genes are TRBV9 and TRBJ2-5, with 13 bases lining up with TRBD2. Germline values: CDR1 SGDLS, CDR2 YYNGEE. This CDR3 has 15 residues. V trimming: 3 bases; J trimming: 4 bases; junction bases outside the gene matches: 3. Variable domain in full (rest from reference TRBV9 and TRBJ2-5): DSGVTQTPKHLITATGQRVTLRCSPRSGDLSVYWYQQSLDQGLQFLIQYYNGEERAKGNILERFSAQQFPDLHSELNLSSLELGDSALYFCASSGGLAGLETQYFGPGTRLLVL.

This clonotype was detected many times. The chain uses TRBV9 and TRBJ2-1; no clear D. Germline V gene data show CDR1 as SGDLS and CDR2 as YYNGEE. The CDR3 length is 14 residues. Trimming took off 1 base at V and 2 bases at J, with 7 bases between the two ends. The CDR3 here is CASSVQSTYNEQFF. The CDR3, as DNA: TGTGCCAGCAGCGTACAGTCCACCTACAATGAGCAGTTCTTC.

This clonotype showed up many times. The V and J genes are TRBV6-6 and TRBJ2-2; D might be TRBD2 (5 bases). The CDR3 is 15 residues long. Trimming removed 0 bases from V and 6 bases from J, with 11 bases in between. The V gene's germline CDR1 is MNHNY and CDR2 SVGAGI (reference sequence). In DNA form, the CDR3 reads TGTGCCAGCAGTTACTCCGCTCCGGGGTCCGGGGAGCTGTTTTTT. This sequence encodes CASSYSAPGSGELFF.

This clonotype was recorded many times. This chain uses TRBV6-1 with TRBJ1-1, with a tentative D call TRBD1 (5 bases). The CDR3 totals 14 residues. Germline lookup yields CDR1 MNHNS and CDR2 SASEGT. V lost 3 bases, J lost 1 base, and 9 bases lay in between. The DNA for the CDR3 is TGTGCCAGCAGTGACCAGGGTCAGAACACTGAAGCTTTCTTT. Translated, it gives CASSDQGQNTEAFF.

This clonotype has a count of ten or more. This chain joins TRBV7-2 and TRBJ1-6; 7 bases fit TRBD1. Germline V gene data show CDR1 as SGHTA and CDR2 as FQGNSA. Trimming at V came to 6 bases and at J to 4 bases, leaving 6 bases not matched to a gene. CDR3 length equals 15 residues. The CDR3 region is CASRRDRVYNSPLHF. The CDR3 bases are TGTGCCAGCAGACGGGACAGAGTTTATAATTCACCCCTCCACTTT.